The rows below give T cell receptor beta chains drawn from one sample of a study of T-cell memory formation after mild COVID-19. MiXCR was run by TCRdb on the 5' RACE reads, yielding one entry per CDR3 protein. Here the sample spans roughly 580,000 distinct CDR3 sequences, about a sixth being singletons. The sequencing sample was made of PBMCs or a T cell subset sorted from them (not recorded which). Source of these receptors: an adult woman who had mild COVID-19 (a few samples of this study predate the infection). Cell type and time point are not known. Each CDR3 is given with its conserved first and last residue. D genes are given only for firm matches. Only part of the rows carry a size: once, few, many, or a class if the clone is expanded.

d_call: NA
v_call: TRBV4-3
clone_size: many
j_call: TRBJ2-1
cdr3_aa: CASSQFPKRTSSYNEQFF
cdr3_nt: TGCGCCAGCAGCCAATTTCCGAAGCGGACGAGCTCCTACAATGAGCAGTTCTTC

d_call: NA
v_call: TRBV20-1
clone_size: NA
j_call: TRBJ2-1
cdr3_aa: CSAEPQTGYNEQFF
cdr3_nt: TGCAGTGCTGAACCACAGACCGGCTACAATGAGCAGTTCTTC

d_call: NA
v_call: TRBV9
clone_size: few
j_call: TRBJ1-2
cdr3_aa: CASSAPQGHGNYGYTF
cdr3_nt: TGTGCCAGCAGCGCCCCACAGGGTCACGGAAACTATGGCTACACCTTC

d_call: TRBD1
v_call: TRBV5-4
clone_size: few
j_call: TRBJ1-1
cdr3_aa: CASSFWRGQNTEAFF
cdr3_nt: TGTGCCAGCAGCTTTTGGAGGGGGCAGAACACTGAAGCTTTCTTT

d_call: NA
v_call: TRBV11-1
clone_size: once
j_call: TRBJ2-3
cdr3_aa: CASSPSRLGYTDTQYF
cdr3_nt: TGTGCCAGCAGCCCTAGCAGGTTGGGATACACAGATACGCAGTATTTT

d_call: TRBD1
v_call: TRBV5-1
clone_size: few
j_call: TRBJ2-7
cdr3_aa: CASSWTGHGYEQYF
cdr3_nt: TGCGCCAGCAGCTGGACAGGGCATGGGTACGAGCAGTACTTC

d_call: TRBD1
v_call: TRBV24-1
clone_size: NA
j_call: TRBJ1-2
cdr3_aa: CATSRTGDYGYTF
cdr3_nt: TGTGCCACCTCCCGGACAGGGGACTATGGCTACACCTTC

d_call: TRBD1
v_call: TRBV19
clone_size: NA
j_call: TRBJ2-1
cdr3_aa: CASSPGGQGYNEQFF
cdr3_nt: TGTGCCAGTAGCCCAGGTGGACAGGGCTACAATGAGCAGTTCTTC

d_call: TRBD1
v_call: TRBV5-1
clone_size: few
j_call: TRBJ1-2
cdr3_aa: CASSPSGTGNYGYTF
cdr3_nt: TGCGCCAGCAGCCCTAGCGGGACAGGGAACTATGGCTACACCTTC

d_call: NA
v_call: TRBV12-3/TRBV12-4
clone_size: few
j_call: TRBJ2-7
cdr3_aa: CASGLVERPYEQYF
cdr3_nt: TGTGCCAGCGGACTTGTGGAGCGCCCCTACGAGCAGTACTTC

d_call: NA
v_call: TRBV7-9
clone_size: few
j_call: TRBJ2-1
cdr3_aa: CASSPHVRATPFNEQFF
cdr3_nt: TGTGCCAGCAGTCCACATGTGCGGGCTACCCCCTTCAATGAGCAGTTCTTC

d_call: NA
v_call: TRBV21-1
clone_size: NA
j_call: TRBJ1-2
cdr3_aa: CASSKETGSNGYTF
cdr3_nt: TGTGCCAGCAGCAAAGAGACAGGTTCCAATGGCTACACCTTC

d_call: TRBD1
v_call: TRBV6-6
clone_size: once
j_call: TRBJ1-5
cdr3_aa: CASSPGQDDQPQHF
cdr3_nt: TGTGCCAGCAGCCCGGGACAGGATGATCAGCCCCAGCATTTT

d_call: TRBD2
v_call: TRBV7-8
clone_size: few
j_call: TRBJ2-7
cdr3_aa: CASSLVRLAGGSNYEQYF
cdr3_nt: TGTGCCAGCAGCTTAGTTCGTCTAGCGGGAGGATCAAACTACGAGCAGTACTTC

d_call: TRBD2
v_call: TRBV20-1
clone_size: few
j_call: TRBJ2-1
cdr3_aa: CRPSGGSYNEQFF
cdr3_nt: TGCAGGCCGAGCGGGGGCTCCTACAATGAGCAGTTCTTC

d_call: TRBD1
v_call: TRBV6-2/TRBV6-3
clone_size: NA
j_call: TRBJ2-7
cdr3_aa: CASRDRDRAPYEQYF
cdr3_nt: TGTGCCAGCAGGGACCGGGACAGGGCTCCCTACGAGCAGTACTTC

d_call: TRBD1
v_call: TRBV6-5
clone_size: few
j_call: TRBJ2-7
cdr3_aa: CASSYLQGNYEQYF
cdr3_nt: TGTGCCAGCAGTTACTTACAGGGGAACTACGAGCAGTACTTC

d_call: TRBD2
v_call: TRBV6-2/TRBV6-3
clone_size: few
j_call: TRBJ2-3
cdr3_aa: CASSLGTSVPTDTQYF
cdr3_nt: TGTGCCAGCAGCTTAGGGACTAGCGTACCGACAGATACGCAGTATTTT

d_call: NA
v_call: TRBV12-3/TRBV12-4
clone_size: NA
j_call: TRBJ1-5
cdr3_aa: CASSPLGTSSNQPQHF
cdr3_nt: TGTGCCAGCAGTCCCCTCGGGACATCTAGCAATCAGCCCCAGCATTTT

d_call: NA
v_call: TRBV5-1
clone_size: NA
j_call: TRBJ2-1
cdr3_aa: CASSSRDIGYNEQFF
cdr3_nt: TGCGCCAGCAGCTCTCGGGACATAGGGTACAATGAGCAGTTCTTC

d_call: TRBD2
v_call: TRBV24-1
clone_size: NA
j_call: TRBJ2-1
cdr3_aa: CATSDFDGTSGSGYNEQFF
cdr3_nt: TGTGCCACCAGTGATTTTGATGGGACTAGCGGGAGTGGGTACAATGAGCAGTTCTTC

d_call: TRBD1
v_call: TRBV3-1
clone_size: many
j_call: TRBJ2-3
cdr3_aa: CASSQRITGGADTQYF
cdr3_nt: TGTGCCAGCAGCCAAAGGATCACAGGGGGCGCAGATACGCAGTATTTT